This TCR beta chain stems from a study of tumor-infiltrating lymphocytes in primary liver carcinoma. Study in general: Tumor stage was T1-T3 N0M0, and tumor size was about 4 to 11 cm across.

Between roughly 17 and 31 mg of unsorted bulk tissue served as the source from which RNA and DNA were co-extracted. Those patients suffered from chronic HBV infection and were treatment-naive. In its sample, this clonotype was seen many times. Using a constant-region primer together with ProtoScript II reverse transcriptase, TCR beta cDNA was made from 450 to 600 ng of total RNA. Sequencing libraries for TCR beta derived from three nested multiplex PCR rounds that used slightly modified ARM-PCR. With TRBV1-TRBV30 forward primers and a C-beta reverse primer, the first two PCR rounds were run for approximately 10 cycles each. TCRdb re-called the multiplex PCR reads with MiXCR, one entry per CDR3 protein. In the table there are about 44,000 distinct CDR3 sequences, approximately 82% of which are singletons. Germline loops: CDR1 MDHEN, CDR2 SYDVKM. The ends were cut back, 3 bases at V and 0 bases at J, with 15 bases in the middle. The CDR3 covers 17 residues.

Sequences were obtained from tumor-adjacent normal liver tissue. This TCR was sampled from a woman aged 30 to 39 with primary liver carcinoma and hepatitis B virus infection. The V and J genes are TRBV28 and TRBJ1-3; D not resolved. This CDR3 reads CASSLPTVGYSGNTIYF. The CDR3 DNA sequence: TGTGCCAGCAGTTTGCCCACCGTTGGCTACTCTGGAAACACCATATATTTT. Combining the CDR3 with reference TRBV28 and TRBJ1-3 gives the whole variable domain DVKVTQSSRYLVKRTGEKVFLECVQDMDHENMFWYRQDPGLGLRLIYFSYDVKMKEKGDIPEGYSVSREKKERFSLILESASTNQTSMYLCASSLPTVGYSGNTIYFGEGSWLTVV.